This T cell receptor beta chain was captured in a study of cytomegalovirus exposure and HLA in healthy donors. CDR1 is SEHNR and CDR2 is FQNEAQ in the germline V gene (reference sequence). The length of the CDR3 is 14 residues. Trimming stripped 5 bases from V and 0 bases from J, with 11 bases between. Here immunoSEQ multiplex PCR was the method, and the copy in TCRdb shows in-frame clones only, minus some. This sample has approximately 160,000 clones, with roughly nine tenths found just once. This clonotype originated in a woman between 18 and 29 years old in good health and CMV-seropositive. The V gene is TRBV7-9, the J gene TRBJ2-7; D might be TRBD1 (6 bases). The source material was PBMCs. The CDR3 spells CASSGGHDSYEQYF. CDR3 bases: TGTGCCAGCAGCGGGGGACACGACTCCTACGAGCAGTACTTC.